This TCR beta chain was observed in a study of T cells in severe cutaneous drug reactions. The iRepertoire multiplex PCR system with TCR subtype-specific primers built both bulk and single-cell libraries. TCRdb reprocessed the multiplex PCR reads, with one entry per CDR3 protein and no DNA. This repertoire includes tens of thousands of distinct CDR3 sequences. This CDR3 is built from 13 residues. CDR1 LNHDA and CDR2 SQIVND come from the germline V gene (reference sequence). The donors had carbamazepine-induced Stevens-Johnson syndrome or toxic epidermal necrolysis. A few Han Chinese and roughly six European CBZ-SJS/TEN patients gave blood repertoires.

Specimen: PBMCs. This receptor was obtained from a human donor with toxic epidermal necrolysis, a severe cutaneous drug reaction. The rearrangement links TRBV19 to TRBJ2-7; checking the TCRdb D call of TRBD1 is not possible without DNA. This chain's CDR3 is CASSPTGAYEQYF.